This T cell receptor (beta chain) originates from a study of tumor-infiltrating lymphocytes in localized non-small cell lung cancer. This clone was seen a handful of times. Repertoires were generated with immunoSEQ multiplex PCR, while TCRdb's copy carries only in-frame clones and drops some. The table includes about 16,000 clones, under 85% detected once. This CDR3 spans 15 amino acids. The V and J ends lost 4 bases and 8 bases respectively, with 19 bases between them. Germline lookup yields CDR1 SGHRS and CDR2 YFSETQ. Sample: lung tumor tissue. The TCR originated in a human donor with non-small cell lung cancer. The chain carries TRBV5-1 and TRBJ2-1; tentatively, D is TRBD2 (5 bases). CDR3 protein: CASSPTITRTDEQFF. CDR3 DNA sequence: TGCGCCAGCAGCCCAACAATAACTAGAACGGATGAGCAGTTCTTC.